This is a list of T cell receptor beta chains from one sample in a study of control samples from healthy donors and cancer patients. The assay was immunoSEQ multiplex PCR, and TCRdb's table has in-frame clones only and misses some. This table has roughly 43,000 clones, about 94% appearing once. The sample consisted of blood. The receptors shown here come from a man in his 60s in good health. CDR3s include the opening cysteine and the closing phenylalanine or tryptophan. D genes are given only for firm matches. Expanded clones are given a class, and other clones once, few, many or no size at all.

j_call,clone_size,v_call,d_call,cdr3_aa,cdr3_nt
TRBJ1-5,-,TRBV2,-,CASSKGSNQPQHF,TGTGCCAGCAGTAAGGGAAGCAATCAGCCCCAGCATTTT
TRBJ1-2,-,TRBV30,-,CASWVGDGGYTF,TGTGCCTCTTGGGTCGGGGACGGTGGCTACACCTTC
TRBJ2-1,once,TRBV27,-,CASSGDADYNEQFF,TGTGCCAGCAGTGGGGACGCCGACTACAATGAGCAGTTCTTC
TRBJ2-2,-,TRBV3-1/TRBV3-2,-,CASSEGPGELFF,TGTGCCAGCAGCGAAGGCCCCGGGGAGCTGTTTTTT
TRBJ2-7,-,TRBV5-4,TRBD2,CASSLAGTSGRYEQYF,TGTGCCAGCAGCTTGGCCGGGACTAGCGGGAGGTACGAGCAGTACTTC
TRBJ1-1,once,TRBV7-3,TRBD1,CASSQGQALNTEAFF,TGTGCCAGCAGCCAAGGACAGGCCTTGAACACTGAAGCTTTCTTT
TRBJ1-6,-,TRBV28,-,CASSSVQSSYNSPLHF,TGTGCCAGCAGCAGCGTCCAGAGCTCCTATAATTCACCCCTCCACTTT
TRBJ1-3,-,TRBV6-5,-,CASSYNEDTIYF,TGTGCCAGCAGTTATAATGAGGACACCATATATTTT
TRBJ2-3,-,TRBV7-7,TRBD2,CASSLVGLAGVGTDTQYF,TGTGCTAGCAGCTTAGTGGGACTAGCGGGAGTTGGCACAGATACGCAGTATTTT
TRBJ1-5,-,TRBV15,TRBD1,CATSRGAPMTGHSNQPQHF,TGTGCCACCAGCAGAGGGGCCCCAATGACAGGGCATAGCAATCAGCCCCAGCATTTT
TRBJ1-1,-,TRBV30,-,CAWTLIGDPNTEAFF,TGTGCCTGGACCTTAATCGGGGACCCGAACACTGAAGCTTTCTTT
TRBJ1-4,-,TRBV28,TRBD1,CASRPTGRSNEKLFF,TGTGCCAGCAGGCCGACAGGGCGCAGTAATGAAAAACTGTTTTTT
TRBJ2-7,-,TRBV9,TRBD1,CASSVVSTGGFYEQYF,TGTGCCAGCAGCGTAGTCTCGACAGGGGGCTTCTACGAGCAGTACTTC
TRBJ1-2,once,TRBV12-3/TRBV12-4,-,CASSPPGSYGYTF,TGTGCCAGCAGTCCCCCGGGATCCTATGGCTACACCTTC
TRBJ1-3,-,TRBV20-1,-,CSARVRNTIYF,TGCAGTGCTAGAGTTAGAAACACCATATATTTT
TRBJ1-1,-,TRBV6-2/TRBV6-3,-,CASSYSGSSPEAFF,TGTGCCAGCAGTTACTCCGGCTCGAGCCCTGAAGCTTTCTTT
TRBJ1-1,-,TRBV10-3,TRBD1,CAISGQGGDTEAFF,TGTGCCATCAGCGGACAGGGTGGGGACACTGAAGCTTTCTTT
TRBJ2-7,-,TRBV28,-,CASSLLFYEQYF,TGTGCCAGCAGTTTATTATTCTACGAGCAGTACTTC
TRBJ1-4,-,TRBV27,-,CASSPVVGGGEKLFF,TGTGCCAGCAGTCCAGTTGTCGGGGGGGGTGAAAAACTGTTTTTT
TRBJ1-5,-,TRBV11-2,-,CASSHSNQPQHF,TGTGCCAGCAGCCACAGCAATCAGCCCCAGCATTTT
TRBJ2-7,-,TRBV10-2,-,CASTHRSTTYEQYF,TGCGCCAGCACCCACAGGAGTACGACCTACGAGCAGTACTTC
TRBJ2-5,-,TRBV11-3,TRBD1,CASSLTGGTQETQYF,TGTGCCAGCAGCTTAACAGGGGGAACCCAAGAGACCCAGTACTTC
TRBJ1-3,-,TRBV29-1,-,CSVGGDLAGNTIYF,TGCAGCGTTGGGGGGGATCTTGCGGGAAACACCATATATTTT
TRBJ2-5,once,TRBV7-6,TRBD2,CASSLALGLAEQETQYF,TGTGCCAGCAGCTTAGCGCTGGGACTAGCGGAGCAAGAGACCCAGTACTTC
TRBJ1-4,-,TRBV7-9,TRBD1,CASSSRTGGGVGEKLFF,TGTGCCAGCAGCTCCCGGACAGGGGGGGGAGTAGGTGAAAAACTGTTTTTT
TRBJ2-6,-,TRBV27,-,CASRHWGGTADSGANVLTF,TGTGCCAGCAGACACTGGGGAGGGACAGCCGACTCTGGGGCCAACGTCCTGACTTTC
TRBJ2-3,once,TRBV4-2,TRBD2,CASSQDASGSSTDTQYF,TGTGCCAGCAGCCAAGACGCTAGCGGGAGTAGCACAGATACGCAGTATTTT
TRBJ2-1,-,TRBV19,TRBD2,CASSISSGSNDEQFF,TGTGCCAGTAGTATTTCTAGCGGGAGTAACGATGAGCAGTTCTTC
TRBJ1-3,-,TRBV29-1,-,CSVEEPPGNTIYF,TGCAGCGTTGAGGAGCCACCCGGAAACACCATATATTTT
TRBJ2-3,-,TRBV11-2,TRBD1,CASSSSGTGGWTDTQYF,TGTGCCAGCAGCTCATCCGGGACAGGGGGCTGGACAGATACGCAGTATTTT
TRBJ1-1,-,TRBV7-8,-,CASSFEPSNTEAFF,TGTGCCAGCAGCTTCGAGCCAAGTAACACTGAAGCTTTCTTT
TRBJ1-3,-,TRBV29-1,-,CSVSLSGNTIYF,TGCAGCGTGAGCCTCTCTGGAAACACCATATATTTT
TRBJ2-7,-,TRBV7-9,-,CASSLAILGRGRPEQYF,TGTGCCAGCAGCTTAGCGATCTTGGGCAGGGGCCGCCCCGAGCAGTACTTC
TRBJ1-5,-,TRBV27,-,CASSTFDKSNQPQHF,TGTGCCAGCAGTACCTTTGACAAGAGCAATCAGCCCCAGCATTTT
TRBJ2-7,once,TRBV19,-,CASGANSYEQYF,TGTGCCAGTGGGGCGAACTCCTACGAGCAGTACTTC
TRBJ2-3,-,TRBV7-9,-,CASSLGLAPSSTDTQYF,TGTGCCAGCAGCTTAGGGTTGGCACCCTCTAGCACAGATACGCAGTATTTT
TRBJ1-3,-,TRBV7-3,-,CASRPKVSGRATIYF,TGTGCCAGCAGACCCAAGGTATCGGGGAGGGCCACCATATATTTT
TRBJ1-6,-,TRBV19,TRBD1,CASSPRDRSGSPLHF,TGTGCCAGTAGTCCCCGGGACAGGTCGGGTTCACCCCTCCACTTT
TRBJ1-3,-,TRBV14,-,CASSQVPGRTSGNTIYF,TGTGCCAGCAGCCAAGTCCCGGGACGGACCTCTGGAAACACCATATATTTT
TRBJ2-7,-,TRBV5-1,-,CASSLSQFRGEQYF,TGCGCCAGCAGCCTTAGCCAATTTAGGGGCGAGCAGTACTTC
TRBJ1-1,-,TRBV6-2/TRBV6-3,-,CASSYSGGAGTEAFF,TGTGCCAGCAGTTACTCGGGGGGGGCAGGGACTGAAGCTTTCTTT
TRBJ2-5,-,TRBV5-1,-,CASSTGTNQETQYF,TGCGCCAGCAGCACCGGGACCAACCAAGAGACCCAGTACTTC
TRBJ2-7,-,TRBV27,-,CASSPGTSNTYEQYF,TGTGCCAGCAGCCCCGGGACCTCGAATACCTACGAGCAGTACTTC
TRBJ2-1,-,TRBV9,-,CASSVEESSYNEQFF,TGTGCCAGCAGCGTAGAGGAAAGCTCCTACAATGAGCAGTTCTTC
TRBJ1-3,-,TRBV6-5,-,CASTIGGRGNTIYF,TGTGCCAGCACTATTGGGGGACGTGGGAACACCATATATTTT
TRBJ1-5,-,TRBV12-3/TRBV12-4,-,CASTANLDQPQHF,TGTGCCAGCACCGCGAACCTAGATCAGCCCCAGCATTTT